A single sample gave rise to the 27 T cell receptor beta chains below, sequenced in a study of T-cell reconstitution after alpha-beta-depleted transplantation in children. Construction of the TCRbeta library involved unique molecular identifiers. One entry per CDR3 protein results from TCRdb running MiXCR on the PCR reads. The data contain approximately 520,000 distinct CDR3 sequences, over 10% of them seen just once; the ten biggest clones take up roughly 15%. Source: PBMCs, mostly from graft donor cells, taken 180 days after TCRalphabeta/CD19-depleted stem cell transplant. The receptors were sampled from a female patient aged 2-9 years who had a stem cell transplant for aplastic anemia, so the T cells may come from the graft donor.

This clonotype has just a few counts. The V call is TRBV5-1, the J call TRBJ2-5; D ambiguous. V lost 0 bases and J lost 0, with 9 bases in between. The CDR3 runs to 15 residues. Germline CDR1 reads SGHRS; CDR2 reads YFSETQ. As DNA, the CDR3 is TGCGCCAGCAGCTTGGTCGGCAGGTACCAAGAGACCCAGTACTTC. Protein: CASSLVGRYQETQYF.

The rearrangement links TRBV20-1 to TRBJ2-1; no firm D call. V dropped 5 bases and J dropped 8 bases, with 7 bases sitting between them. Germline assignment: CDR1 DFQATT and CDR2 SNEGSKA (reference sequence). CDR3 length equals 10 residues. The CDR3 coding sequence is TGCAGTGCTCTCCGATATGAGCAGTTCTTC. This encodes CSALRYEQFF.

This clonotype has more than one count but fewer than ten. The chain has TRBV6-5 and TRBJ2-3; 9 nucleotides line up with TRBD2. The J segment lost 5 bases and the V segment lost 1 base, leaving 10 bases of the junction unmatched. The germline V gene has CDR1 MNHEY and CDR2 SVGAGI. The length of the CDR3 is 17 residues. CDR3 in amino acids: CASSYWASGKTGDTQYF. The CDR3 region has the DNA TGTGCCAGCAGTTACTGGGCTAGCGGGAAAACAGGAGATACGCAGTATTTT.

This clonotype was picked up a small number of times. The chain has TRBV20-1 and TRBJ2-3, with D tentatively TRBD1 (6 bases). Germline values: CDR1 DFQATT, CDR2 SNEGSKA (reference sequence). The length of the CDR3 is 15 residues. Trimming removed 0 bases at V and 4 bases at J, with 14 bases between. CDR3 region: CSARDVLGGPDTQYF. DNA of the CDR3: TGCAGTGCTAGAGACGTCCTAGGGGGTCCAGATACGCAGTATTTT.

The rearrangement uses TRBV6-1 and TRBJ2-3; 10 bases line up with TRBD1. The germline V gene has CDR1 MNHNS and CDR2 SASEGT. Germline trimming cut 3 bases from V and 0 bases from J; bases unmatched to any gene: 3. This CDR3 has 16 amino acids. The CDR3 DNA follows: TGTGCCAGCAGTGATCGACAGGGGGCTAGCACAGATACGCAGTATTTT. Its translation is CASSDRQGASTDTQYF.

This clonotype has a handful of counts. V gene TRBV29-1 combines with J gene TRBJ1-2; D is possibly TRBD1 (5 bases). This CDR3 spans 14 amino acids. Trimming shortened V by 5 bases and J by 2 bases, and 15 bases separated the two germline ends. Germline CDR1 and CDR2: SQVTM and ANQGSEA. CDR3 sequence reads: CSVSRDPLNYGYTF. The CDR3 DNA is TGCAGCGTTAGCCGGGACCCCCTAAACTATGGCTACACCTTC. Drawing the rest from reference TRBV29-1 and TRBJ1-2, the complete variable domain is SAVISQKPSRDICQRGTSLTIQCQVDSQVTMMFWYRQQPGQSLTLIATANQGSEATYESGFVIDKFPISRPNLTFSTLTVSNMSPEDSSIYLCSVSRDPLNYGYTFGSGTRLTVV.

This clonotype was counted a few times. The rearrangement uses TRBV20-1 and TRBJ2-5; TRBD2 agrees at 10 bases. V was clipped by 5 bases and J by 4 bases; unmatched bases: 10. The germline CDR1 and CDR2 sequences are DFQATT and SNEGSKA (reference sequence). The CDR3 runs 15 residues. The CDR3 protein is CSAHPSGRDSETQYF. For the CDR3, the DNA is TGCAGTGCTCACCCTAGCGGGAGAGACTCAGAGACCCAGTACTTC.

J is TRBJ1-5 and V is TRBV4-1; TRBD1 matches at 8 bases. With 1 base clipped from V and 6 bases from J, the junction kept 17 bases outside the gene matches. Germline-derived CDR1 and CDR2 are MGHRA and YSYEKL. This CDR3 is 19 amino acids long. CDR3 in DNA: TGCGCCAGCAGCCAAGCCCTCCAAACGGCGCAGGGGGCAAGTCAGCCCCAGCATTTT. Its translation is CASSQALQTAQGASQPQHF.

In its sample, this clonotype was seen a few times. The V gene is TRBV4-3, the J gene TRBJ1-1; unclear D gene. This CDR3 is built from 14 residues. Germline V lookup: CDR1 LGHNA, CDR2 YSLEER. The germline V and J ends were trimmed by 3 bases and 1 base, with 9 bases remaining between them. The CDR3 nucleotides are TGCGCCAGCAGCCAGTTGACGGGGAACACTGAAGCTTTCTTT. The encoded protein is CASSQLTGNTEAFF.

This clonotype was counted a few times. V usage is TRBV20-1 and J usage is TRBJ1-6; 9 positions agree with TRBD1. After removal of 5 bases from V and 7 bases from J, the junction contained 6 bases not matched to a gene. The CDR3 contains 14 residues. The germline V gene encodes CDR1 DFQATT and CDR2 SNEGSKA (reference sequence). The CDR3 spells CSALVTGGNSPLHF. The CDR3 nucleotides read TGCAGTGCTCTCGTGACAGGGGGAAATTCACCCCTCCACTTT.

The J gene is TRBJ2-1, the V gene TRBV9; D unclear. The CDR3 is 13 amino acids. Germline-derived CDR1 and CDR2 are SGDLS and YYNGEE. V lost 0 bases and J lost 8, with 9 bases in between. The CDR3 region has the DNA TGTGCCAGCAGCGTAGGGTCTAACCATGAGCAGTTCTTC. It translates to CASSVGSNHEQFF. The full variable domain, its missing parts supplied by reference TRBV9 and TRBJ2-1, is DSGVTQTPKHLITATGQRVTLRCSPRSGDLSVYWYQQSLDQGLQFLIQYYNGEERAKGNILERFSAQQFPDLHSELNLSSLELGDSALYFCASSVGSNHEQFFGPGTRLTVL.

CDR3 nucleotides: TGCGCCAGCAGCCCCATGGGCAGGAGGGAGACCCAGTACTTC. Residues: CASSPMGRRETQYF. The V call is TRBV4-3, the J call TRBJ2-5, with TRBD2 as a possible D gene (5 bases). V was clipped by 4 bases and J by 5 bases, with 14 bases between them. Germline CDR1 and CDR2: LGHNA and YSLEER. This CDR3 spans 14 amino acids.

This clonotype has a handful of counts. The J gene is TRBJ2-7, the V gene TRBV2, with D tentatively TRBD2 (5 bases). Germline values: CDR1 SNHLY, CDR2 FYNNEI. CDR3 length equals 13 residues. The V gene lost 7 bases and the J gene lost 8 bases, with 18 bases spanning the gap. The CDR3 DNA reads as TGTGCCAGCAACCCCCGGGGTGGGTTCAAGCAGTACGTC. Its translation is CASNPRGGFKQYV.

This clonotype was recorded a few times. The rearrangement uses TRBV25-1 and TRBJ2-7; 9 bases map to TRBD1. J gave up 0 bases and V 1 base, and 7 bases lay outside the gene matches. CDR3 length: 17 amino acids. CDR1 and CDR2 from the germline V gene are MGHDK and SYGVNS. The CDR3 DNA sequence: TGTGCCAGCAGTGAATCCCCTTTGACAGGGGGCTCCTACGAGCAGTACTTC. Translating gives CASSESPLTGGSYEQYF.

The chain recombines TRBV12-3 or TRBV12-4 with TRBJ2-3; 8 nucleotides align to TRBD1. V was clipped by 5 bases and J by 8 bases; unmatched bases: 27. This CDR3 is built from 20 residues. DNA for the CDR3: TGTGCCAGCAGTGTCTCCTTCGGACAGGGTGGGGTGGGGATACCCGGTACGCAGTATTTT. Protein: CASSVSFGQGGVGIPGTQYF.

This clonotype occurred a few times. This chain links TRBV6-1 with TRBJ1-1; maybe TRBD1 (5 bases). Germline loops: CDR1 MNHNS, CDR2 SASEGT. V was shortened by 4 bases and J by 0 bases, with 15 bases between the two germline ends. CDR3 length equals 16 residues. CDR3 amino acids: CASSGRTGALNTEAFF. The CDR3 DNA is TGTGCCAGCAGTGGCCGGACTGGGGCTTTGAACACTGAAGCTTTCTTT.

The chain uses TRBV29-1 and TRBJ1-4; no clear D gene. The CDR3 is made up of 13 amino acids. Trimming cost V 2 bases and J 5 bases, with 9 bases left between them. Germline-derived CDR1 and CDR2 are SQVTM and ANQGSEA. CDR3 region: CSVERRENEKLFF. CDR3 coding DNA: TGCAGCGTTGAACGTAGGGAAAATGAAAAACTGTTTTTT.

In this sample, this clonotype turned up a few times. This rearrangement joins TRBV29-1 to TRBJ1-2, with D hard to call. Germline V gene data show CDR1 as SQVTM and CDR2 as ANQGSEA. Trimming left V 2 bases short and J 8 bases short, with 18 bases between. The CDR3 is made up of 14 amino acids. In DNA, the CDR3 is TGCAGCGTTGAAAGGCCAGCAGCCATATACGGCTACACCTTC. Translation gives CSVERPAAIYGYTF.

This clonotype was seen only a few times. This chain uses TRBV15 with TRBJ2-1; D possibly corresponds to TRBD1 (7 bases). This CDR3 has 12 amino acids. Trimming cost V 5 bases and J 10 bases, with 12 bases left between them. The germline CDR1 and CDR2 sequences are LNHNV and YYDKDF (reference sequence). The CDR3 is CATSGSGGEQFF. The CDR3 nucleotides are TGTGCCACCAGCGGATCAGGGGGGGAGCAGTTCTTC.

This clonotype was found a few times. The chain is built from TRBV5-1 and TRBJ1-1, with a weak D call TRBD1 (6 bases). Germline V gene sequence: CDR1 SGHRS, CDR2 YFSETQ. V dropped 4 bases and J dropped 11 bases, with 21 bases sitting between them. The CDR3 sequence is 14 residues long. The CDR3 reads CASSSNPGSGEAFF. As DNA, the CDR3 is TGCGCCAGCAGCAGCAACCCGGGGTCAGGGGAGGCTTTCTTT.

This clonotype came up a few times. The chain recombines TRBV7-9 with TRBJ1-4; 7 nucleotides match TRBD1. CDR1 and CDR2 (germline): SEHNR, FQNEAQ (reference sequence). Trimming took 2 bases from V and 8 from J; bases not matched to a gene: 8. This CDR3 is 15 amino acids long. CDR3 nucleotide sequence: TGTGCCAGCAGCTTACGGGGAAGGGGGCAAGAAAAACTGTTTTTT. Residues: CASSLRGRGQEKLFF.

This clonotype came up a few times. CDR3 loop: CASQAGASYEQYF. CDR3 nucleotide sequence: TGTGCCAGCCAAGCGGGAGCGTCCTACGAGCAGTACTTC. The chain links TRBV5-6 to TRBJ2-7, with 8 positions matching TRBD2. Trimming cost V 7 bases and J 1 base; bases outside gene matches: 4. CDR3 length: 13 residues. From germline, CDR1 is SGHDT and CDR2 YYEEEE.

The V call is TRBV5-1, the J call TRBJ2-5; 10 positions agree with TRBD2. Germline V gene sequence: CDR1 SGHRS, CDR2 YFSETQ. The CDR3 spans 14 residues. J was trimmed by 3 bases and V by 6 bases; bases with no gene match: 5. The CDR3 spells CASKPSGSEETQYF. CDR3 sequence (DNA): TGCGCCAGCAAGCCTAGCGGGAGTGAAGAGACCCAGTACTTC.

The sample holds a few counts of this clonotype. The J gene is TRBJ2-7, the V gene TRBV7-6, with 11 positions matching TRBD2. Germline CDR1 reads SGHVS; CDR2 reads FNYEAQ. Unmatched junction bases numbered 8, after V lost 2 bases and J lost 2 bases. The CDR3 is 17 amino acids. The CDR3 nucleotides read TGTGCCAGCAGCTTAAGAACGGGACTAGCGGTACCCTACGAGCAGTACGTC. This encodes CASSLRTGLAVPYEQYV.

This chain connects TRBV7-2 to TRBJ2-1; no clear D. Looked up from germline, CDR1 is SGHTA and CDR2 is FQGNSA. The CDR3 is 11 residues long. The germline V and J ends were trimmed by 4 bases and 7 bases, with 5 bases remaining between them. CDR3 sequence reads: CASSSKNEQFF. CDR3 coding DNA: TGTGCCAGCAGCTCGAAGAATGAGCAGTTCTTC.

V usage is TRBV4-1 and J usage is TRBJ2-3; 12 nucleotides agree with TRBD2. Trimming cost V 5 bases and J 4 bases; bases outside gene matches: 7. The CDR3 runs to 16 residues. Germline V gives CDR1 MGHRA, CDR2 YSYEKL. CDR3 loop: CASSYRLAGASDTQYF. The DNA of the CDR3 is TGCGCCAGCAGCTACCGACTAGCGGGAGCATCAGATACGCAGTATTTT.

With regard to this clonotype: This could be a read error, since a much larger clone is one nucleotide away. CDR3 nucleotide sequence: TGCTGCGTTTTGAACACTGAAGCTTTCTTT. Amino acids: CCVLNTEAFF. V usage is TRBV29-1 and J usage is TRBJ1-1; no firm D call. The CDR3 has 10 amino acids. Germline V gene lookup returns CDR1 SQVTM and CDR2 ANQGSEA. The variable domain in full, with the rest retrieved from reference TRBV29-1 and TRBJ1-1, is SAVISQKPSRDICQRGTSLTIQCQVDSQVTMMFWYRQQPGQSLTLIATANQGSEATYESGFVIDKFPISRPNLTFSTLTVSNMSPEDSSIYLCCVLNTEAFFGQGTRLTVV.